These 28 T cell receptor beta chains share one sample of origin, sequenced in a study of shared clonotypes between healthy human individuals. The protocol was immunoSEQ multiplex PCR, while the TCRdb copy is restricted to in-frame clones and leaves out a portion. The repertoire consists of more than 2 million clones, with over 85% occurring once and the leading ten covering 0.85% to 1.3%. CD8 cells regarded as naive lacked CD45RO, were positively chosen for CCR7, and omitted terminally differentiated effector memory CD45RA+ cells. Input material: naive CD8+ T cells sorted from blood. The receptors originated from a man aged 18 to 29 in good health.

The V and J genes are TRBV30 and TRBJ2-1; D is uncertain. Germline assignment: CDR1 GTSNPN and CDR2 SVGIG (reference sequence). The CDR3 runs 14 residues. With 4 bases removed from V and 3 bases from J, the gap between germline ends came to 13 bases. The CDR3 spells CAWKTGNIYNEQFF. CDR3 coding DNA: TGTGCCTGGAAAACCGGAAACATCTACAATGAGCAGTTCTTC.

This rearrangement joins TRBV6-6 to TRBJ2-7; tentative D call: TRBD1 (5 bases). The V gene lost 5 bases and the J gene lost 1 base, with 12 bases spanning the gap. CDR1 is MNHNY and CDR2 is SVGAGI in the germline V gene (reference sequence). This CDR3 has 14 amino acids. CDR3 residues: CASSPGIGSYEQYF. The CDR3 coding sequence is TGTGCCAGCAGTCCAGGGATCGGTTCCTACGAGCAGTACTTC.

CDR3 protein: CASSVTGLFAYEQYF. The CDR3 DNA reads TGTGCCAGCAGTGTCACAGGGCTTTTTGCCTACGAGCAGTACTTC. The gene calls are TRBV27 and TRBJ2-7, with D perhaps TRBD1 (6 bases). Germline V gene lookup returns CDR1 MNHEY and CDR2 SMNVEV (reference sequence). The length of the CDR3 is 15 residues. Trimming removed 5 bases at V and 2 bases at J, with 16 bases between.

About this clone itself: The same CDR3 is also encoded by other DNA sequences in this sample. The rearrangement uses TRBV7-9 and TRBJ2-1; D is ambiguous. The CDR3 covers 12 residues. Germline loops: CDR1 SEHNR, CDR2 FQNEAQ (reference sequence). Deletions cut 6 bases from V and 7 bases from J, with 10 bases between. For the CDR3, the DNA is TGTGCCAGCAGTCTAGGTCGGAATGAGCAGTTCTTC. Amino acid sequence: CASSLGRNEQFF.

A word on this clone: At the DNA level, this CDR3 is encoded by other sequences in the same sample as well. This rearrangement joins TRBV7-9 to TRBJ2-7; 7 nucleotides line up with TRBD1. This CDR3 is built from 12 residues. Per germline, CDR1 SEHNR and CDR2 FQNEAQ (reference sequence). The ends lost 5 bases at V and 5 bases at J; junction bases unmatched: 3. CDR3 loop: CASSPTGNEQYF. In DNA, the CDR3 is TGTGCCAGCAGCCCGACAGGGAACGAGCAGTACTTC.

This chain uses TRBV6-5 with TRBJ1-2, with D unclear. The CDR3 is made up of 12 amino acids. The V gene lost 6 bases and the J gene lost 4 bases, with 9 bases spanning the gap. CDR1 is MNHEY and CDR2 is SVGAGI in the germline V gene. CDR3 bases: TGTGCCAGCAGCTTCGACCGCTATGGCTACACCTTC. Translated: CASSFDRYGYTF.

The CDR3 loop is CASSLDSNNEQFF. As DNA, the CDR3 is TGTGCCAGCAGCTTGGACTCGAACAATGAGCAGTTCTTC. The chain employs TRBV5-6 and TRBJ2-1; D is unresolved. CDR3 size: 13 residues. The germline V gene encodes CDR1 SGHDT and CDR2 YYEEEE. Trimming removed 0 bases at V and 5 bases at J, with 6 bases between.

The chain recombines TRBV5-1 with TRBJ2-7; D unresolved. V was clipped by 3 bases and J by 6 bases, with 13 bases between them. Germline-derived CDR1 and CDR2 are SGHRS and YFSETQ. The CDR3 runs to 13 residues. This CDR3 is CASSSEPFAEQYF. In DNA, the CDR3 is TGCGCCAGCAGCTCGGAACCCTTTGCCGAGCAGTACTTC.

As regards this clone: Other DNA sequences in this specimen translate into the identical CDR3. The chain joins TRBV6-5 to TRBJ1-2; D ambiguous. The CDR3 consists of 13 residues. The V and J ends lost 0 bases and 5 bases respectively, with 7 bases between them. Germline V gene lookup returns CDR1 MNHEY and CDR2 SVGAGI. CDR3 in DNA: TGTGCCAGCAGTTACTCGGAGGATTATGGCTACACCTTC. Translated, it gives CASSYSEDYGYTF.

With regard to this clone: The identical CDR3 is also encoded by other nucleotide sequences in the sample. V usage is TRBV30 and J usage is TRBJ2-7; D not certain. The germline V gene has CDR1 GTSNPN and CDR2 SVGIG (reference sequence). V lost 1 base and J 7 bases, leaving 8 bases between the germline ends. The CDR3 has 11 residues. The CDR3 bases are TGTGCCTGGAGTGGGCTCGGGGAGCAGTACTTC. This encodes CAWSGLGEQYF.

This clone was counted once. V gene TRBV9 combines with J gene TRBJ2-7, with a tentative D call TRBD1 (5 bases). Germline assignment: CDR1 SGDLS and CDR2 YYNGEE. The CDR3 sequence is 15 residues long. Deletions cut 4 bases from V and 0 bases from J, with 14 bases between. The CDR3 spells CASSLGQGRSYEQYF. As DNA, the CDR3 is TGTGCCAGCAGCCTAGGGCAGGGTCGCTCCTACGAGCAGTACTTC.

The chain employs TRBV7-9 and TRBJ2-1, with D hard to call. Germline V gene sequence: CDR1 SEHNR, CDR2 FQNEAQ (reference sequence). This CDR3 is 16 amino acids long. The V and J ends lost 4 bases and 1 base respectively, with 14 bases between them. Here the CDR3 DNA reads TGTGCCAGCAGCTCAACGGCGGACGCGTCCTACAATGAGCAGTTCTTC. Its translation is CASSSTADASYNEQFF.

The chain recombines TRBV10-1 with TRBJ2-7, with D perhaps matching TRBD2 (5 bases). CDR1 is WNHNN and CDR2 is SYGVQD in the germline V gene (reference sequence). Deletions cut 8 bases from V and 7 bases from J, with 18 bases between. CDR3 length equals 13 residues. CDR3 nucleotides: TGCGCCAGCGGAAAGACCCTTACGGGAGAGCAGTACTTC. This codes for CASGKTLTGEQYF.

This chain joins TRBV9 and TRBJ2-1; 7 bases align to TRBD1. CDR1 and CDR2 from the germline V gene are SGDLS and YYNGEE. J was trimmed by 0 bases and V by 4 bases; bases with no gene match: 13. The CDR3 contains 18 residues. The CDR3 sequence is CASSPRQGWSPSYNEQFF. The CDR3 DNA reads TGTGCCAGCAGCCCCCGACAGGGATGGAGTCCCTCCTACAATGAGCAGTTCTTC.

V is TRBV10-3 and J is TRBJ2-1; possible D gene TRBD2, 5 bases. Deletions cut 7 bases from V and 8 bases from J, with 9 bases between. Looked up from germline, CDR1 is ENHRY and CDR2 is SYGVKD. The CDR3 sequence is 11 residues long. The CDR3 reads CAITEGDEQFF. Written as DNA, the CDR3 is TGTGCCATCACCGAGGGTGATGAGCAGTTCTTC.

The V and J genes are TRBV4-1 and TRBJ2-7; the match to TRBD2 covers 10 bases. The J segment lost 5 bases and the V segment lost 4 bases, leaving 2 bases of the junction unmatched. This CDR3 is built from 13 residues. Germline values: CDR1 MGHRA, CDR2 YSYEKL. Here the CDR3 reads CASSLSGGDEQYF. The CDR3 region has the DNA TGCGCCAGCAGCCTGAGCGGGGGGGACGAGCAGTACTTC.

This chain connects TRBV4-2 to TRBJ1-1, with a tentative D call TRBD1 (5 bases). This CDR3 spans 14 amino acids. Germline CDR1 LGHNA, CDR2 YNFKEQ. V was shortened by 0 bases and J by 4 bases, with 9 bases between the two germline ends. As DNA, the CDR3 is TGTGCCAGCAGCCAAGATTTTGGGGGCACTGAAGCTTTCTTT. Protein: CASSQDFGGTEAFF.

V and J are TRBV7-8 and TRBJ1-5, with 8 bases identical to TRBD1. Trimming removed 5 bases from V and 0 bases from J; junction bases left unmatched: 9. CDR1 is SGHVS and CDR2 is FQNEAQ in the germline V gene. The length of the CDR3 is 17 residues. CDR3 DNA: TGTGCCAGCAGCCAAGGACAGGGCCTCTATAGCAATCAGCCCCAGCATTTT. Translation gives CASSQGQGLYSNQPQHF. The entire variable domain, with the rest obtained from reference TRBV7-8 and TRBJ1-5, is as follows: GAGVSQSPRYKVAKRGQDVALRCDPISGHVSLFWYQQALGQGPEFLTYFQNEAQLDKSGLPSDRFFAERPEGSVSTLKIQRTQQEDSAVYLCASSQGQGLYSNQPQHFGDGTRLSIL.

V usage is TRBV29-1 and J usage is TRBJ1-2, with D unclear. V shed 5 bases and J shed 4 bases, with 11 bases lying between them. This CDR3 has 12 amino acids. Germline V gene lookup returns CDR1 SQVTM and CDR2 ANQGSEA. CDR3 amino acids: CSVREEGYGYTF. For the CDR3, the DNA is TGCAGCGTTCGAGAGGAAGGCTATGGCTACACCTTC.

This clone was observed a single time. DNA of the CDR3: TGTGCCAGCAGCTCCGGATCCGGGACAGGGGAAGGCTACACCTTC. It is translated as CASSSGSGTGEGYTF. This chain connects TRBV11-2 to TRBJ1-2; TRBD1 matches 10 bases. With 4 bases clipped from V and 8 bases from J, the junction kept 10 bases outside the gene matches. The CDR3 consists of 15 residues. Germline assignment: CDR1 SGHAT and CDR2 FQNNGV.

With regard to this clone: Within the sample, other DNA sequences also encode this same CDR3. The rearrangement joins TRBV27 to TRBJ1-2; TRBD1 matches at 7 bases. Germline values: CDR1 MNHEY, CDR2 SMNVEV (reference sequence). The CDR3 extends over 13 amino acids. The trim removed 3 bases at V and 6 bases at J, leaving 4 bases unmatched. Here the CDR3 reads CASSLGGGDGYTF. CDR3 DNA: TGTGCCAGCAGTTTGGGAGGGGGCGATGGCTACACCTTC.

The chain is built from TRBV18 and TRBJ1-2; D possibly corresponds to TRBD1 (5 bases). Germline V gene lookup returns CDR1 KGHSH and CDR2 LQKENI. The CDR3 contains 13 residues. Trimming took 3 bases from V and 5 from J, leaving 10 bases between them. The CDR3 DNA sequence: TGTGCCAGCTCACCGGGGACGGCTTATGGCTACACCTTC. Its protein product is CASSPGTAYGYTF.

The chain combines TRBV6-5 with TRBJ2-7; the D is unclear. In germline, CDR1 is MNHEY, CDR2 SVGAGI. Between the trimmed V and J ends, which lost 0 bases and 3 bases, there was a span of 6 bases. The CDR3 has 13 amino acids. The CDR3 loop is CASSYSKRYEQYF. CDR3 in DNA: TGTGCCAGCAGTTACTCGAAACGCTACGAGCAGTACTTC.

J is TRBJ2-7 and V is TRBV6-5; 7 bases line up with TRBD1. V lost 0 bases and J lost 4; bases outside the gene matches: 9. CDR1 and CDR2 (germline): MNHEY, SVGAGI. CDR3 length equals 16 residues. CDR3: CASSYSTGQAGYEQYF. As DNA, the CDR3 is TGTGCCAGCAGTTACTCGACAGGGCAGGCCGGTTACGAGCAGTACTTC.

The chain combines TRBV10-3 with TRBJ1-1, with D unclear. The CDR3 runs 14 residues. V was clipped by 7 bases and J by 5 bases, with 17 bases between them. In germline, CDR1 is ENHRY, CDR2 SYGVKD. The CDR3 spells CAITLNGQGTEAFF. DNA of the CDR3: TGTGCCATCACCCTTAATGGCCAAGGGACTGAAGCTTTCTTT.

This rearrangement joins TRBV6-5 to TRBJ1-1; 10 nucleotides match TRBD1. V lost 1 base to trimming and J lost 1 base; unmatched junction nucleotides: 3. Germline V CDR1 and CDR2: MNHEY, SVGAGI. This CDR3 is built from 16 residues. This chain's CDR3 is CASSYLTGGWNTEAFF. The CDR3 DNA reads TGTGCCAGCAGTTACTTGACAGGGGGCTGGAACACTGAAGCTTTCTTT.

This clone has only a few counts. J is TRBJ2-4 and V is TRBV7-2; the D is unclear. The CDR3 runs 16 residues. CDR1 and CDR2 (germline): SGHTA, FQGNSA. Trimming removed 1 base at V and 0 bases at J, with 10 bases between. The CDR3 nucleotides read TGTGCCAGCAGCTTAGTCCCGAACCTAGCCAAAAACATTCAGTACTTC. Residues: CASSLVPNLAKNIQYF. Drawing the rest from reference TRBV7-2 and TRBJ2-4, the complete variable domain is GAGVSQSPSNKVTEKGKDVELRCDPISGHTALYWYRQSLGQGLEFLIYFQGNSAPDKSGLPSDRFSAERTGGSVSTLTIQRTQQEDSAVYLCASSLVPNLAKNIQYFGAGTRLSVL.

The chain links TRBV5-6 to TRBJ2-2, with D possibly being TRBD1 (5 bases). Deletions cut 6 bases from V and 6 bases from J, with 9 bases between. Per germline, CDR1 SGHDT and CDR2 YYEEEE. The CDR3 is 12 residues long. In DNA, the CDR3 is TGTGCCAGCACAGGGTGGGCCGGGGAGCTGTTTTTT. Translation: CASTGWAGELFF.